The 6 T cell receptor beta chains below all came from one sample that was sequenced in a study of technical replicates of blood from a few donors. Produced via immunoSEQ multiplex PCR; TCRdb's table is partial and in-frame only. The table lists around 50,000 clones, approximately 95% of them singletons. Sequencing used T cells isolated from PBMCs. The receptors stem from a human donor in good health.

The V call is TRBV9, the J call TRBJ1-2; TRBD1 agrees at 9 bases. Germline lookup yields CDR1 SGDLS and CDR2 YYNGEE. V shed 4 bases, J shed 7 bases, and the junction held 5 bases outside the gene matches. The CDR3 contains 13 residues. The CDR3 is CASSTQGAVGYTF. CDR3 DNA sequence: TGTGCCAGCAGCACACAGGGGGCGGTTGGCTACACCTTC.

The chain links TRBV18 to TRBJ2-7, with 7 nucleotides matching TRBD1. J gave up 3 bases and V 4 bases, and 6 bases lay outside the gene matches. This CDR3 region has 14 residues. The germline CDR1 and CDR2 sequences are KGHSH and LQKENI. In DNA form, the CDR3 reads TGTGCCAGCTCACACCCGACAGGGAACTACGAGCAGTACTTC. It codes for CASSHPTGNYEQYF.

The V and J genes are TRBV29-1 and TRBJ2-7; 9 bases line up with TRBD1. Germline CDR1 and CDR2: SQVTM and ANQGSEA. V shed 7 bases, J shed 0 bases, and the junction held 4 bases outside the gene matches. The CDR3 runs to 13 residues. In DNA, the CDR3 is TGCAGCGGTACAGGGGGCGCCTCCTACGAGCAGTACTTC. Translating gives CSGTGGASYEQYF.

This clone was found a few times. This chain uses TRBV18 with TRBJ1-1, with 7 nucleotides matching TRBD1. Germline loops: CDR1 KGHSH, CDR2 LQKENI. V was clipped by 5 bases and J by 3 bases; unmatched bases: 6. This CDR3 contains 14 residues. The CDR3 spells CASSGSTGDTEAFF. CDR3 DNA sequence: TGTGCCAGCTCAGGATCCACAGGGGACACTGAAGCTTTCTTT. Drawing the rest from reference TRBV18 and TRBJ1-1, the complete variable domain is NAGVMQNPRHLVRRRGQEARLRCSPMKGHSHVYWYRQLPEEGLKFMVYLQKENIIDESGMPKERFSAEFPKEGPSILRIQQVVRGDSAAYFCASSGSTGDTEAFFGQGTRLTVV.

The V gene is TRBV7-3, the J gene TRBJ2-7; 7 bases are a match to TRBD2. Trimming took 2 bases from V and 1 from J; bases not matched to a gene: 5. The CDR3 length is 15 residues. In germline, CDR1 is SGHTA, CDR2 FQGTGA. CDR3 coding DNA: TGTGCCAGCAGCTTAGGAGCGGGACCATCCTACGAGCAGTACTTC. Its protein product is CASSLGAGPSYEQYF.

The rearrangement links TRBV9 to TRBJ2-5; 7 bases are a match to TRBD2. V was pared by 0 bases and J by 3 bases, with 11 bases of the junction left unmatched. Germline CDR1 and CDR2: SGDLS and YYNGEE. The CDR3 has 17 residues. CDR3 coding DNA: TGTGCCAGCAGCGTAGGTTTGACAGCGGGACTTGAAGAGACCCAGTACTTC. Residues: CASSVGLTAGLEETQYF.